This T cell receptor (beta chain) was recorded in a study of blood T cell repertoires in COVID-19. Seattle researchers signed up patients amid active infection and tracked them longitudinally. In the source study's methods: Amplification of reference gene primers was used by the study to estimate nucleated cell counts. Clones were sequenced by immunoSEQ multiplex PCR, and TCRdb holds only the in-frame ones, with some missing. V, J and clone size are those of that table, while D and trimming were read from the DNA. The sample lists a few hundred thousand clones; 90% were seen once. The CDR3 runs 16 residues. V trimming: 2 bases; J trimming: 2 bases; junction bases outside the gene matches: 5. Germline assignment: CDR1 SGHTA and CDR2 FQGNSA.

The chain combines TRBV7-2 with TRBJ2-1, with TRBD2 matching over 8 bases. What was sequenced was peripheral blood. The clonotype comes from a woman aged 60-70 years with COVID-19, enrolled during active disease. This CDR3 reads CASSLLGLAAYNEQFF. The CDR3 coding sequence is TGTGCCAGCAGCTTATTAGGACTAGCTGCCTACAATGAGCAGTTCTTC.